The 8 T cell receptor beta chains presented below share a single source sample, sequenced in a study of T cell responses to AZD1222 COVID-19 vaccine. TCRdb keeps only in-frame clones here, not all; method: immunoSEQ multiplex PCR. The table records some 130,000 clones, 70% to 90% of them present only once. This sample comprised peripheral blood, obtained on day 0 of AZD1222 vaccination. Source of these receptors: an adult in good health.

The J gene is TRBJ1-1, the V gene TRBV6-5, with D maybe TRBD1 (6 bases). Germline CDR1 MNHEY, CDR2 SVGAGI. The CDR3 is 15 residues long. V gave up 2 bases and J gave up 1 base, with 11 bases separating them. In DNA, the CDR3 is TGTGCCAGCAGTTACCCGGGACAACAGAACACTGAAGCTTTCTTT. The encoded protein is CASSYPGQQNTEAFF.

The chain joins TRBV4-2 to TRBJ2-1, with D perhaps TRBD2 (5 bases). Between the trimmed V and J ends, which lost 0 bases and 0 bases, there was a span of 9 bases. Germline loops: CDR1 LGHNA, CDR2 YNFKEQ. The CDR3 runs to 16 residues. The CDR3 reads CASSQEPGSSYNEQFF. The CDR3 coding sequence is TGTGCCAGCAGCCAAGAGCCGGGGAGCTCCTACAATGAGCAGTTCTTC.

This clone was detected only once. The chain employs TRBV7-3 and TRBJ2-5; no reliable D call. The germline CDR1 and CDR2 sequences are SGHTA and FQGTGA. The CDR3 spans 13 residues. V lost 1 base, J lost 5 bases, and 8 bases lay in between. CDR3: CASSLIAMETQYF. The CDR3 coding sequence is TGTGCCAGCAGCTTAATCGCCATGGAGACCCAGTACTTC.

The gene calls are TRBV10-3 and TRBJ2-1, with TRBD2 identical over 8 bases. CDR1 ENHRY and CDR2 SYGVKD come from the germline V gene. Losses at the gene ends were 2 bases for V and 3 bases for J; bases not matched to a gene: 9. The CDR3 consists of 17 residues. The CDR3: CAISEITSGRNYNEQFF. The DNA for the CDR3 is TGTGCCATCAGTGAGATAACTAGCGGAAGGAACTACAATGAGCAGTTCTTC.

The chain links TRBV5-4 to TRBJ2-7; D possibly corresponds to TRBD1 (5 bases). Germline CDR1 reads SGHNT; CDR2 reads YYREEE (reference sequence). This CDR3 has 14 residues. Trimming left V 4 bases short and J 2 bases short, with 13 bases between. CDR3 in DNA: TGTGCCAGCAGCGGCGCGGACAATACCTACGAGCAGTACTTC. Translating gives CASSGADNTYEQYF.

The rearrangement uses TRBV7-9 and TRBJ1-1; D is ambiguous. V lost 5 bases to trimming and J lost 0 bases, with 7 bases between them. Germline V CDR1 and CDR2: SEHNR, FQNEAQ (reference sequence). CDR3 size: 13 residues. CDR3 sequence (DNA): TGTGCCAGCAGCCCCTATATGAACACTGAAGCTTTCTTT. The encoded protein is CASSPYMNTEAFF.

The chain uses TRBV6-5 and TRBJ1-5; D uncertain. Germline V CDR1 and CDR2: MNHEY, SVGAGI. Trimming left V 8 bases short and J 1 base short, with 12 bases between. The CDR3 covers 14 residues. CDR3 DNA sequence: TGTGCCAGCGCACAGCTTGGGAGCAATCAGCCCCAGCATTTT. Residues: CASAQLGSNQPQHF.

The chain is built from TRBV18 and TRBJ2-5; 10 nucleotides agree with TRBD1. Germline loops: CDR1 KGHSH, CDR2 LQKENI. V was pared by 2 bases and J by 6 bases, with 15 bases of the junction left unmatched. The CDR3 totals 18 residues. CDR3 sequence (DNA): TGTGCCAGCTCACCATCCGCTCCTGACAGGGGGCTAGGAAAGACCCAGTACTTC. Its translation: CASSPSAPDRGLGKTQYF.